One sample yielded the 30 T cell receptor beta chains listed below, sequenced in a study of blood T cell repertoires in COVID-19 (dated by TCRdb to 2020 to 2022). Libraries were prepared through the immunoSEQ multiplex PCR assay. TCRdb limited this immuneACCESS table to in-frame rearrangements with V and J called. A share of clones is missing; checked studies link under half to unresolved V genes, and the rest is unexplained. The sample contains nearly 350,000 clones, approximately 87% of them found a single time. The ten top clones hold about 6.3% of the sample. Sequencing was carried out using peripheral blood. These receptors came from a woman aged 50 to 65 with COVID-19, enrolled during active disease.

V gene TRBV5-1 combines with J gene TRBJ1-2, with D uncertain. CDR1 is SGHRS, CDR2 YFSETQ, per germline. V lost 2 bases, J lost 2 bases, and 7 bases lay in between. This CDR3 spans 13 amino acids. CDR3 nucleotides: TGCGCCAGCAGCTTATCCGGGAACTATGGCTACACCTTC. Protein product: CASSLSGNYGYTF.

This chain joins TRBV9 and TRBJ2-2; no clear D. Trimming took 2 bases from V and 6 from J, leaving 11 bases between them. Germline assignment: CDR1 SGDLS and CDR2 YYNGEE. This CDR3 region has 14 residues. The CDR3, as DNA: TGTGCCAGCAGCGTCGGAAGCGCACCCGGGGAGCTGTTTTTT. This sequence encodes CASSVGSAPGELFF.

Points on this clone: This same CDR3 is encoded by further DNA sequences in the sample. The gene calls are TRBV2 and TRBJ2-2; 8 bases map to TRBD1. This CDR3 comprises 14 residues. Germline V gene sequence: CDR1 SNHLY, CDR2 FYNNEI. Trimming at V came to 6 bases and at J to 6 bases, leaving 6 bases not matched to a gene. This chain's CDR3 is CASSRDRGAGELFF. CDR3 in DNA: TGTGCCAGCAGCAGAGACAGGGGCGCCGGGGAGCTGTTTTTT.

The table lists this clone with a count of one. This chain connects TRBV15 to TRBJ1-2; TRBD1 agrees at 8 bases. This CDR3 has 16 amino acids. Germline V lookup: CDR1 LNHNV, CDR2 YYDKDF (reference sequence). V shed 0 bases, J shed 8 bases, and the junction held 11 bases outside the gene matches. Here the CDR3 DNA reads TGTGCCACCAGCAGAGATCGGGCTGGACAGGGTGAGGGCTACACCTTC. This codes for CATSRDRAGQGEGYTF.

The rearrangement uses TRBV5-1 and TRBJ2-3, with 7 bases that match TRBD1. Trimming at V came to 4 bases and at J to 1 base, leaving 3 bases not matched to a gene. The CDR3 length is 14 residues. Germline loops: CDR1 SGHRS, CDR2 YFSETQ. Here the CDR3 DNA reads TGCGCCAGCAGCCAAACAGGGGGCACAGATACGCAGTATTTT. Its translation is CASSQTGGTDTQYF.

The count of this clone is one. V is TRBV3-1 (or the pseudogene TRBV3-2) and J is TRBJ2-3; TRBD1 matches 7 bases. From germline, CDR1 is LGHDT and CDR2 YNNKEL (reference sequence). The CDR3 length is 14 residues. Trimming cost V 6 bases and J 3 bases; bases outside gene matches: 6. The CDR3 loop is CASSQRQGTDTQYF. The CDR3 DNA sequence: TGTGCCAGCAGTCAAAGACAGGGAACAGATACGCAGTATTTT.

The chain recombines TRBV29-1 with TRBJ1-4; no clear D. This CDR3 comprises 12 residues. Trimming took off 1 base at V and 7 bases at J, with 7 bases between the two ends. Germline V gene sequence: CDR1 SQVTM, CDR2 ANQGSEA. The CDR3 protein is CSVEGGAEKLFF. The CDR3 DNA follows: TGCAGCGTTGAAGGCGGCGCTGAAAAACTGTTTTTT.

CDR3 protein: CASSPVGGEQYF. DNA for the CDR3: TGTGCCAGCAGCCCGGTCGGGGGCGAGCAGTACTTC. The chain carries TRBV7-7 and TRBJ2-7; D perhaps matches TRBD2 (6 bases). Per germline, CDR1 SSHAT and CDR2 FNYEAQ (reference sequence). This CDR3 region has 12 residues. V shed 5 bases and J shed 6 bases, with 11 bases lying between them. Full variable domain (remainder filled in from reference TRBV7-7 and TRBJ2-7): GAGVSQSPRYKVTKRGQDVTLRCDPISSHATLYWYQQALGQGPEFLTYFNYEAQPDKSGLPSDRFSAERPEGSISTLTIQRTEQRDSAMYRCASSPVGGEQYFGPGTRLTVT.

The rearrangement links TRBV5-6 to TRBJ2-7; 7 nucleotides line up with TRBD1. There are 13 residues in the CDR3. J was trimmed by 5 bases and V by 0 bases; bases with no gene match: 2. Per germline, CDR1 SGHDT and CDR2 YYEEEE. The CDR3 DNA is TGTGCCAGCAGCTTGGTCCAGGGGGACGAGCAGTACTTC. This encodes CASSLVQGDEQYF.

There are a few counts of this clone. Other DNA variants within this sample encode the same CDR3. CDR3 coding DNA: TGCGCCAGCAGCTTGGAAGGGGGTAGCAATCAGCCCCAGCATTTT. Its protein is CASSLEGGSNQPQHF. The chain carries TRBV5-1 and TRBJ1-5; the D gene is possibly TRBD1 (6 bases). Trimming shortened V by 0 bases and J by 0 bases, and 7 bases separated the two germline ends. Per germline, CDR1 SGHRS and CDR2 YFSETQ. This CDR3 region has 15 residues.

The DNA of the CDR3 is TGTGCCAGCAGCCGGGGACAGATTGAAGCTTTCTTT. This encodes CASSRGQIEAFF. This sequence joins TRBV3-1 (or the pseudogene TRBV3-2) and TRBJ1-1; TRBD1 matches at 7 bases. The CDR3 length is 12 residues. Unmatched junction bases numbered 3, after V lost 4 bases and J lost 7 bases. Germline CDR1 and CDR2: LGHDT and YNNKEL (reference sequence).

V usage is TRBV11-3 and J usage is TRBJ1-1; a possible D gene is TRBD1 (6 bases). The CDR3 is made up of 12 amino acids. V gave up 4 bases and J gave up 8 bases, with 11 bases separating them. In germline, CDR1 is SGHNT, CDR2 YENEEA. The CDR3 DNA is TGTGCCAGCAGCTATTCCGACAGGGAAGCTTTCTTT. Its protein product is CASSYSDREAFF.

V gene TRBV3-1 (or the pseudogene TRBV3-2) combines with J gene TRBJ2-2, with TRBD1 matching over 7 bases. The V gene's germline CDR1 is LGHDT and CDR2 YNNKEL (reference sequence). The CDR3 totals 17 residues. V lost 0 bases to trimming and J lost 2 bases; unmatched junction nucleotides: 6. The CDR3 bases are TGTGCCAGCAGCCAAGACGGGAAGGGGGCAAACACCGGGGAGCTGTTTTTT. The encoded protein is CASSQDGKGANTGELFF.

In this sample, this clone turned up once. This chain uses TRBV25-1 with TRBJ2-7, with 9 nucleotides matching TRBD1. CDR3 length: 14 residues. J gave up 5 bases and V 4 bases, and 6 bases lay outside the gene matches. The germline gives CDR1 MGHDK, CDR2 SYGVNS. The CDR3 is CASSGGTGRHEQYF. The CDR3 region has the DNA TGTGCCAGCAGTGGGGGGACAGGGAGGCACGAGCAGTACTTC.

This clone was recorded only once. CDR3 DNA sequence: TGTGCCAGCAGTGTTAGCGGGAGCTCCTACAATGAGCAGTTCTTC. This translates into CASSVSGSSYNEQFF. V is TRBV6-4 and J is TRBJ2-1; 9 bases align to TRBD2. The length of the CDR3 is 15 residues. Germline loops: CDR1 MRHNA, CDR2 SNTAGT. V was clipped by 4 bases and J by 0 bases; unmatched bases: 1.

The rearrangement uses TRBV10-3 and TRBJ2-2; D may be TRBD1 (5 bases). The germline V and J ends were trimmed by 2 bases and 4 bases, with 11 bases remaining between them. The CDR3 loop spans 15 amino acids. CDR1 ENHRY and CDR2 SYGVKD come from the germline V gene. CDR3 nucleotides: TGTGCCATCAGTGAGACAGGCGGTGGCACCGGGGAGCTGTTTTTT. Encoded protein: CAISETGGGTGELFF.

The chain recombines TRBV29-1 with TRBJ2-2, with D possibly matching TRBD2 (6 bases). This CDR3 has 14 residues. CDR1 is SQVTM and CDR2 is ANQGSEA in the germline V gene. With 3 bases removed from V and 3 bases from J, the gap between germline ends came to 11 bases. CDR3 sequence reads: CSVDRREHTGELFF. As DNA, the CDR3 is TGCAGCGTTGATCGTCGGGAGCACACCGGGGAGCTGTTTTTT.

The CDR3: CASSLGLVQETQYF. In DNA, the CDR3 is TGTGCCAGCAGCCTCGGACTAGTTCAAGAGACCCAGTACTTC. This sequence joins TRBV11-2 and TRBJ2-5, with 7 bases identical to TRBD2. Germline trimming cut 5 bases from V and 2 bases from J; bases unmatched to any gene: 5. This CDR3 contains 14 residues. CDR1 and CDR2 (germline): SGHAT, FQNNGV.

In this sample, this clone turned up once. J is TRBJ1-4 and V is TRBV27, with D perhaps matching TRBD1 (5 bases). V gave up 3 bases and J gave up 1 base, with 18 bases separating them. CDR1 and CDR2 from the germline V gene are MNHEY and SMNVEV (reference sequence). CDR3 length equals 18 residues. The CDR3, as DNA: TGTGCCAGCAGTTTGAAGGGACTGATATTTGGAACTAATGAAAAACTGTTTTTT. This gives the protein CASSLKGLIFGTNEKLFF.

The genes are TRBV28 and TRBJ1-2; no firm D call. Germline V CDR1 and CDR2: MDHEN, SYDVKM. This CDR3 region has 11 residues. Trimming stripped 3 bases from V and 7 bases from J, with 6 bases between. CDR3 sequence (DNA): TGTGCCAGCAGTTTTAATCGTGGCTACACCTTC. Amino acids: CASSFNRGYTF.

The chain joins TRBV5-6 to TRBJ1-4; perhaps TRBD1 as D (6 bases). The CDR3 is 16 amino acids. Trimming took off 4 bases at V and 1 base at J, with 14 bases between the two ends. The germline V gene encodes CDR1 SGHDT and CDR2 YYEEEE. The CDR3 DNA sequence: TGTGCCAGCAGCCTGCAGGGGAAGGGAACTAATGAAAAACTGTTTTTT. This encodes CASSLQGKGTNEKLFF. Complete variable domain (other parts from reference TRBV5-6 and TRBJ1-4): DAGVTQSPTHLIKTRGQQVTLRCSPKSGHDTVSWYQQALGQGPQFIFQYYEEEERQRGNFPDRFSGHQFPNYSSELNVNALLLGDSALYLCASSLQGKGTNEKLFFGSGTQLSVL.

This clone was observed once. J is TRBJ2-7 and V is TRBV5-8, with 7 nucleotides matching TRBD1. Germline lookup yields CDR1 SGHTS and CDR2 YDEGEE. This CDR3 has 17 residues. J was trimmed by 3 bases and V by 3 bases; bases with no gene match: 15. Written as DNA, the CDR3 is TGTGCCAGCAGCTCAATCACCGGGACAGTAACTTTCTACGAGCAGTACTTC. Protein: CASSSITGTVTFYEQYF.

The rearrangement joins TRBV5-4 to TRBJ1-2, with TRBD1 matching over 9 bases. The germline V gene encodes CDR1 SGHNT and CDR2 YYREEE (reference sequence). The CDR3 has 14 amino acids. V lost 3 bases, J lost 8 bases, and 8 bases stayed unmatched. CDR3 sequence: CASSSGQGPWGYTF. CDR3 DNA sequence: TGTGCCAGCAGCTCGGGACAGGGACCTTGGGGCTACACCTTC.

This chain joins TRBV5-4 and TRBJ2-2; 7 bases line up with TRBD1. Germline-derived CDR1 and CDR2 are SGHNT and YYREEE (reference sequence). Germline trimming cut 0 bases from V and 2 bases from J; bases unmatched to any gene: 7. This CDR3 spans 17 amino acids. This CDR3 reads CASSLADREFNTGELFF. The CDR3 DNA reads TGTGCCAGCAGCTTGGCCGACAGGGAGTTTAACACCGGGGAGCTGTTTTTT.

CDR3 sequence (DNA): TGTGCCAGTAGTACGGGAAGGGGGCACTCCTACGAGCAGTACTTC. This translates into CASSTGRGHSYEQYF. V is TRBV19 and J is TRBJ2-7, with 7 bases aligning to TRBD1. The CDR3 is 15 amino acids. Trimming removed 4 bases from V and 0 bases from J; junction bases left unmatched: 6. CDR1 is LNHDA and CDR2 is SQIVND in the germline V gene (reference sequence).

The chain joins TRBV5-1 to TRBJ2-3; 10 bases map to TRBD2. The trim removed 0 bases at V and 1 base at J, leaving 2 bases unmatched. The CDR3 length is 16 residues. Per germline, CDR1 SGHRS and CDR2 YFSETQ. The CDR3 DNA reads as TGCGCCAGCAGCTTGGCTGGGACTAGCGGCACAGATACGCAGTATTTT. Encoded protein: CASSLAGTSGTDTQYF.

The J gene is TRBJ2-7, the V gene TRBV11-3; D not certain. V lost 1 base and J lost 6, with 7 bases in between. This CDR3 has 12 residues. CDR1 SGHNT and CDR2 YENEEA come from the germline V gene. CDR3 loop: CASSLGGVEQYF. CDR3 sequence (DNA): TGTGCCAGCAGCTTAGGAGGAGTCGAGCAGTACTTC.

The chain combines TRBV5-1 with TRBJ2-7; 7 bases fit TRBD1. Germline V gene data show CDR1 as SGHRS and CDR2 as YFSETQ. The CDR3 consists of 15 residues. V dropped 0 bases and J dropped 3; count of bases not matched to a gene: 6. The CDR3 loop reads CASSLAVDRVYEQYF. The DNA of the CDR3 is TGCGCCAGCAGCTTGGCCGTCGACAGGGTCTACGAGCAGTACTTC. The whole variable domain, remainder taken from reference TRBV5-1 and TRBJ2-7, is KAGVTQTPRYLIKTRGQQVTLSCSPISGHRSVSWYQQTPGQGLQFLFEYFSETQRNKGNFPGRFSGRQFSNSRSEMNVSTLELGDSALYLCASSLAVDRVYEQYFGPGTRLTVT.

The J gene is TRBJ2-1, the V gene TRBV28, with 9 bases that match TRBD2. Per germline, CDR1 MDHEN and CDR2 SYDVKM. The length of the CDR3 is 15 residues. The V segment lost 2 bases and the J segment 7 bases; nucleotides outside the gene matches: 6. This chain's CDR3 is CASSLRGAGGNEQFF. Here the CDR3 DNA reads TGTGCCAGCAGTTTACGGGGAGCGGGAGGAAATGAGCAGTTCTTC.

This chain joins TRBV18 and TRBJ1-4; no definite D call. The CDR3 covers 15 residues. Germline CDR1 KGHSH, CDR2 LQKENI. The germline V and J ends were trimmed by 4 bases and 0 bases, with 9 bases remaining between them. The CDR3 loop is CASSRDLATNEKLFF. As DNA, the CDR3 is TGTGCCAGCTCACGAGATCTCGCAACTAATGAAAAACTGTTTTTT.